Listed below are T cell receptor beta chains from one sample, sequenced in a study of cytomegalovirus exposure and HLA in healthy donors. Sequencing was performed with immunoSEQ multiplex PCR; in TCRdb, only in-frame clones are kept and a portion is missing. The sample contains roughly 190,000 clones, roughly 80% of which appear only once. Sequencing used PBMCs. The receptor source for this set is a man aged 35-49 years in good health and CMV-seropositive. Each CDR3 is given without its conserved first and last residue. A clone size is listed for some rows: how often the clone was seen (once, few, many), or a class if it is expanded.

TRBJ2-7,TRBV7-6,NA,ASSAAGYEQY
TRBJ2-2,TRBV27,NA,ASGWTGGGGELF
NA,TRBV6-5,NA,ASSHSGHVTYEQY
TRBJ2-3,TRBV4-2,few,ASSQLFNTQY
TRBJ2-3,TRBV7-9,NA,ASSLEGGGDTQY
TRBJ2-4,TRBV2,NA,ASNEQGLNIQY
TRBJ2-1,TRBV9,NA,ASSVDPRKYNEQF
TRBJ1-2,TRBV5-5,NA,ASSLDSVGRTGGYT
TRBJ2-5,TRBV7-3,NA,ASSAGGETQY
TRBJ2-7,TRBV5-6,NA,ASSLDGQGYYEQY
TRBJ2-3,TRBV7-9,NA,AGAGSGVATDTQY
TRBJ1-3,TRBV18,NA,ASSPLGTGLSSGNTIY
TRBJ2-7,TRBV7-2,NA,ASSSDTISYEQY
TRBJ2-3,TRBV9,NA,ASSVDSPSTDTQY
TRBJ1-4,TRBV11-2,NA,ASSLRLVATNEKLF
TRBJ1-1,TRBV19,NA,ASSPQDRWNTEAF
TRBJ2-2,TRBV10-3,NA,AIRYSGTGELF
TRBJ2-7,TRBV7-9,once,ASSLKGNTYEQY
TRBJ2-2,TRBV6-1,once,ASSVQGGTGELF
TRBJ2-7,TRBV11-3,NA,ASSLTGAYEQY
TRBJ1-4,TRBV18,NA,ASSPDRGANEKLF
TRBJ2-4,TRBV5-1,NA,ASSLVPGGGMD
TRBJ2-3,TRBV7-2,once,ASSLGGGVPDTQY
TRBJ2-7,TRBV10-3,NA,ATGTSGSYEQY
TRBJ1-5,TRBV30,NA,AWSVPGQGNQPQH
TRBJ2-2,TRBV5-1,NA,ASRTETAGELF
TRBJ2-5,TRBV7-9,NA,ASSLAAETQY
TRBJ2-7,TRBV15,NA,ATSRAPGDPKQY
TRBJ2-2,TRBV4-1,NA,ASSQALAPGELF
TRBJ2-2,TRBV30,NA,AWTPGGAGTGELF
TRBJ2-6,TRBV7-2,NA,ASSLVGGTGANVLT
TRBJ1-6,TRBV2,few,ASINDRGSPLH
TRBJ1-2,TRBV7-6,once,ASSLEAAPANYGYT
TRBJ1-5,TRBV7-9,NA,ASSPGASNQPQH
TRBJ1-3,TRBV18,few,ASSLGQFSGNTIY
TRBJ2-1,TRBV19,NA,ASSISLAPNEQF
TRBJ2-1,TRBV9,NA,ASSVTEAAEQF
TRBJ2-7,TRBV9,NA,ASSQGLAGGIYEQY
TRBJ1-6,TRBV5-4,NA,ASSFAGGSSPLH
TRBJ1-5,TRBV30,NA,AWSVGVNQPQH
NA,TRBV7-3,NA,ASSSAPGREYEQY
TRBJ2-7,TRBV5-4,NA,ASSSPASSYEQY
TRBJ2-7,TRBV5-1,NA,ASSRTPGQGVHEQY
TRBJ1-5,TRBV9,NA,ASSVWLRTELNQPQH
TRBJ2-3,TRBV5-1,NA,ASSLSPPGTSVFATDTQY
TRBJ2-1,TRBV6-1,few,ASSEAWGVGEQF
TRBJ2-3,TRBV5-4,NA,ASSSDRGPTDTQY
TRBJ1-5,TRBV5-5,once,ASSLAGGNQPQH
TRBJ2-5,TRBV7-6,NA,ASSLVGGFGETQY